What follows are 7 T cell receptor beta chains derived from one specimen sequenced in a study of low-dose radiotherapy and immunotherapy resistance in tumors. Primers targeting TRAV and TRBV primed first-strand cDNA, covering alpha and beta chains. It was with a constant-region primer and a V-primer adapter that TCRs were amplified over around 20 PCR cycles. TCRdb re-derived calls from the reads in MiXCR, one entry per CDR3 protein. The sample holds tens of thousands of distinct CDR3 sequences, more than 20% seen once. As for time point: after trial treatment. Noted treatment: LDRT plus nivolumab, ipilimumab, low-dose cyclophosphamide and aspirin (RACIN trial). Sample: PBMCs, taken after low-dose radiotherapy plus immunotherapy. The source of these receptors is a female donor with ovarian cancer.

This clonotype was seen only a few times. It is likely a read error: a sequence one base away is far more abundant. The chain links TRBV6-6 to TRBJ2-1; tentative D call: TRBD1 (5 bases). There are 12 residues in the CDR3. Germline CDR1 is MNHNY and CDR2 is SVGAGI (reference sequence). Trimming took 6 bases from V and 10 from J, leaving 13 bases between them. CDR3 region: CASRRQGYEQFF. CDR3 DNA sequence: TGTGCCAGCAGACGCCAGGGCTACGAGCAGTTCTTC.

V is TRBV19 and J is TRBJ1-1; D gene ambiguous. The CDR3 contains 14 residues. The V end was cut by 5 bases, the J end by 0 bases, with 10 bases between. Germline-derived CDR1 and CDR2 are LNHDA and SQIVND (reference sequence). This CDR3 reads CASSPRGLNTEAFF. In DNA form, the CDR3 reads TGTGCCAGTAGTCCCCGAGGGTTGAACACTGAAGCTTTCTTT.

This clonotype has at least ten counts. The chain links TRBV5-1 to TRBJ2-4; D possibly matches TRBD1 or TRBD2 (6 bases each). This CDR3 has 14 amino acids. Germline V lookup: CDR1 SGHRS, CDR2 YFSETQ. Between the trimmed V and J ends, which lost 5 bases and 8 bases, there was a span of 17 bases. CDR3 DNA: TGCGCCAGCAGTAAAGGGGGGACATTTGACATTCAGTACTTC. Translation: CASSKGGTFDIQYF.

On this clonotype itself: The likely explanation is a read error, given a far larger clone one base away. The chain uses TRBV11-1 and TRBJ2-4; a possible D gene is TRBD2 (6 bases). The CDR3 runs 21 residues. V was pared by 0 bases and J by 13 bases, with 37 bases between. CDR1 is SGHAT and CDR2 is FQDESV in the germline V gene (reference sequence). The CDR3 DNA sequence: TGTGCCAGCAGCTTAGCGGCGCCGTGGGGGGTCGGTCCCAGCTCCTACAATGAGCAGTACTTC. Translating it yields CASSLAAPWGVGPSSYNEQYF.

This clonotype was recorded many times. This rearrangement joins TRBV3-1 to TRBJ1-2; D might be TRBD1 (6 bases). V lost 4 bases and J lost 3, with 12 bases in between. Germline-derived CDR1 and CDR2 are LGHDT and YNNKEL (reference sequence). The CDR3 spans 14 residues. CDR3 region: CASSLLQGDYGYTF. CDR3 bases: TGTGCCAGCAGCCTTTTACAGGGAGACTATGGCTACACCTTC.

This clonotype was counted ten times or more. The chain recombines TRBV28 with TRBJ1-2; D is possibly TRBD1 (6 bases). The length of the CDR3 is 14 residues. CDR1 is MDHEN and CDR2 is SYDVKM in the germline V gene. The V end lost 6 bases, the J end lost 5 bases, and 16 bases lay between the germline ends. Here the CDR3 reads CASRREGGGYGYTF. As DNA, the CDR3 is TGTGCCAGCAGGAGGGAAGGGGGAGGGTATGGCTACACCTTC.

The table lists this clonotype with many counts. The rearrangement joins TRBV7-6 to TRBJ2-3; TRBD1 matches at 7 bases. Germline V gives CDR1 SGHVS, CDR2 FNYEAQ. The CDR3 consists of 15 residues. Trimming cost V 5 bases and J 6 bases; bases outside gene matches: 11. The CDR3 DNA sequence: TGTGCCAGCAGCCGCGAGGGACAGAAGGGGGATACGCAGTATTTT. This codes for CASSREGQKGDTQYF.